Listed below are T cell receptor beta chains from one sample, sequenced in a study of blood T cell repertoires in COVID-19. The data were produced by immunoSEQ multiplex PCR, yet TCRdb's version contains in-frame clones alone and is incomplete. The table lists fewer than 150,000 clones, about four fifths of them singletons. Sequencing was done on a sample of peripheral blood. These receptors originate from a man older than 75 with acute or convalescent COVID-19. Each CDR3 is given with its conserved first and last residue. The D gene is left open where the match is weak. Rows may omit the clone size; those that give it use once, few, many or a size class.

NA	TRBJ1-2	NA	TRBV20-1	CATNSYGYTF	TGCGCGACGAACAGCTATGGCTACACCTTC
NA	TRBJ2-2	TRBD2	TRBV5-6	CASSERGGPGELFF	TGTGCCAGCAGCGAACGGGGGGGCCCAGGGGAGCTGTTTTTT
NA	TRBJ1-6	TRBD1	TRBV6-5	CASRLGQGNSPLHF	TGTGCCAGCAGACTGGGACAGGGTAATTCACCCCTCCACTTT
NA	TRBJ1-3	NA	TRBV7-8	CASSLRGSGNTIYF	TGTGCCAGCAGCTTGCGGGGTAGTGGAAACACCATATATTTT
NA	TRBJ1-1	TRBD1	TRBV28	CATNPQGFTEAFF	TGTGCCACAAACCCACAGGGGTTCACTGAAGCTTTCTTT
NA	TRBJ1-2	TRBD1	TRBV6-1	CASSEELGRQGRHVGYTF	TGTGCCAGCAGTGAGGAACTGGGAAGACAGGGGCGGCACGTGGGCTACACCTTC
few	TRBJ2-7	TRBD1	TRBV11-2	CASSLGQGSEQYF	TGTGCCAGCAGCTTAGGACAGGGATCCGAGCAGTACTTC
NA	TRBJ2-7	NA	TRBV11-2	CASSSYSPFLRF	TGTGCCAGCAGCTCTTACAGCCCTTTTCTTCGTTTC
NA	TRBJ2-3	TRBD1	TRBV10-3	CAIRRGQGSTDTQYF	TGTGCCATCAGACGAGGACAGGGCAGCACAGATACGCAGTATTTT
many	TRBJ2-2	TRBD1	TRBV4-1	CASSLRASGGAGNGELFF	TGCGCCAGCAGCTTAAGGGCTTCAGGGGGCGCAGGTAACGGGGAGCTGTTTTTT
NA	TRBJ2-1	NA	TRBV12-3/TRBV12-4	CASTPRGFNEQFF	TGTGCCAGCACCCCGAGGGGGTTCAATGAGCAGTTCTTC
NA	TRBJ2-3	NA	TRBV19	CASSIGAYRTDTQYF	TGTGCCAGTAGTATAGGCGCCTATCGCACAGATACGCAGTATTTT
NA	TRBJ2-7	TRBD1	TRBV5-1	CASSTGQGTYEQYF	TGCGCCAGCAGCACGGGACAGGGAACCTACGAGCAGTACTTC
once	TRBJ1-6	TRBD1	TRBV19	CASSIPGTENSPLHF	TGTGCCAGTAGTATCCCCGGGACAGAAAATTCACCCCTCCACTTT
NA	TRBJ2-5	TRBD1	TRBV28	CASSGPGQAGETQYF	TGTGCCAGCAGTGGGCCGGGACAGGCAGGAGAGACCCAGTACTTC
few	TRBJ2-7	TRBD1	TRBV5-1	CASSSRGTGAYEQYF	TGCGCCAGCAGCTCCCGTGGGACAGGGGCCTACGAGCAGTACTTC
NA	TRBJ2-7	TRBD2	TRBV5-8	CASSLTSGGSEEQYF	TGTGCCAGCAGCTTGACTAGCGGGGGTTCAGAGGAGCAGTACTTC
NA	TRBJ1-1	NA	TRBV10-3	CAISEMTVTEAFF	TGTGCCATCAGTGAAATGACAGTCACTGAAGCTTTCTTT
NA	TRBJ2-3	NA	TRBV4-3	CASSQDRRDTYTDTQYF	TGCGCCAGCAGCCAAGACCGCCGGGACACCTACACAGATACGCAGTATTTT
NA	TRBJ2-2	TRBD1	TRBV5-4	CASSRPGTVQKNTGELFF	TGTGCCAGCAGCCGACCCGGGACAGTCCAAAAGAACACCGGGGAGCTGTTTTTT
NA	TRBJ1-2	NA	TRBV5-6	CASSYWTETYGYTF	TGTGCCAGCAGCTACTGGACAGAAACCTATGGCTACACCTTC
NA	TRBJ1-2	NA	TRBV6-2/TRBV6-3	CASSYDPRAPHGYTF	TGTGCCAGCAGTTACGACCCCAGGGCTCCTCATGGCTACACCTTC
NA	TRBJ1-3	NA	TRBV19	CASSSRQAGNTIYF	TGTGCCAGTAGTTCTCGACAGGCCGGAAACACCATATATTTT
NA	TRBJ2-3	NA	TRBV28	CASSLGGTGTDTQYF	TGTGCCAGCAGTTTAGGGGGGACAGGCACAGATACGCAGTATTTT
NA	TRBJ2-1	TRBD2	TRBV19	CASRPGTSGGYEQFF	TGTGCCAGTAGACCCGGGACTAGCGGGGGGTATGAGCAGTTCTTC
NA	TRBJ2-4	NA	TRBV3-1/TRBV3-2	CASSRPLSGGMGAKNIQYF	TGTGCCAGCAGCCGCCCCCTCTCCGGGGGAATGGGGGCCAAAAACATTCAGTACTTC
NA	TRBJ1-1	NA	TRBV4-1	CASSQFSRNTEAFF	TGCGCCAGCAGCCAGTTCTCGAGAAACACTGAAGCTTTCTTT
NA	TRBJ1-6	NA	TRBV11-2	CASSFAARGPAPLHF	TGTGCCAGCAGCTTTGCTGCCAGGGGACCGGCACCCCTCCACTTT
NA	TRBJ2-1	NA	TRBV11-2	CASSLVLSYNEQFF	TGTGCCAGCAGCTTAGTCCTCTCCTACAATGAGCAGTTCTTC
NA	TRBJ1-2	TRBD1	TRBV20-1	CSALGTAGYTF	TGCAGTGCTCTCGGGACAGCTGGCTACACCTTC
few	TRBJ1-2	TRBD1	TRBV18	CASSRGQGNNYGYTF	TGTGCCAGCTCACGAGGACAGGGTAACAACTATGGCTACACCTTC
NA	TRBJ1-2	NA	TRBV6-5	CASSKQANYGYTF	TGTGCCAGCAGTAAACAGGCCAACTATGGCTACACCTTC
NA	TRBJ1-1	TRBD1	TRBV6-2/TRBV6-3	CASSWQDRATEAFF	TGTGCCAGCAGTTGGCAGGACAGGGCCACTGAAGCTTTCTTT
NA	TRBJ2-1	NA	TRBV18	CASSLTRAVNEQFF	TGTGCCAGCTCACTTACGAGAGCGGTTAATGAGCAGTTCTTC
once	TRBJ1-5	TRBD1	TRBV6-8	CASTSGQLYQPQHF	TGTGCCAGCACCTCGGGACAGCTATATCAGCCCCAGCATTTT
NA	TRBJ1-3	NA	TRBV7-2	CASSSYRNTIYF	TGTGCCAGCAGCTCCTATCGAAACACCATATATTTT
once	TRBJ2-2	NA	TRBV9	CASRPDIANTGELFF	TGTGCCAGCAGACCGGACATCGCGAACACCGGGGAGCTGTTTTTT
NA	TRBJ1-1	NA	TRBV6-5	CASSYAPQGGNTEAFF	TGTGCCAGCAGTTACGCCCCACAGGGCGGGAACACTGAAGCTTTCTTT
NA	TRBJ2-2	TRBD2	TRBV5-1	CASSLASGGALGTGELFF	TGCGCCAGCAGCTTGGCTAGCGGGGGGGCTCTTGGCACCGGGGAGCTGTTTTTT
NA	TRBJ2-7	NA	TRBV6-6	CASSGQLYEQYF	TGTGCCAGCAGTGGGCAGCTCTACGAGCAGTACTTC
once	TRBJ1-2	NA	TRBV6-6	CASSSSNGQYGYTF	TGTGCCAGCAGTTCCTCCAACGGACAGTATGGCTACACCTTC
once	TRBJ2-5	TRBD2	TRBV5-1	CASKASGGAGETQYF	TGCGCCAGCAAGGCTAGCGGGGGGGCCGGAGAGACCCAGTACTTC
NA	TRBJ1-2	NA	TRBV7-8	CASSLNLGTIPSAAYGYTF	TGTGCCAGCAGCTTAAATCTCGGGACAATTCCCAGTGCAGCCTATGGCTACACCTTC
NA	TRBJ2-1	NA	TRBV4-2	CASSQDLANNEQFF	TGTGCCAGCAGCCAAGATCTAGCCAACAATGAGCAGTTCTTC
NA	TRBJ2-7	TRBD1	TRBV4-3	CASSQKALQGQGADEQYF	TGCGCCAGCAGCCAAAAGGCGCTGCAGGGACAGGGGGCAGACGAGCAGTACTTC
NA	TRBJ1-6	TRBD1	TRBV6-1	CASSERTGMNSPLHF	TGTGCCAGCAGTGAAAGGACAGGGATGAATTCACCCCTCCACTTT
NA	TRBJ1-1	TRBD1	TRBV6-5	CASSYTDRGDTEAFF	TGTGCCAGCAGTTACACGGACAGGGGAGATACTGAAGCTTTCTTT
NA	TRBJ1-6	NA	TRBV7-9	CASSDGTYNSPLHF	TGTGCCAGCAGCGACGGGACTTATAATTCACCCCTCCACTTT
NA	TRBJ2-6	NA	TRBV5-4	CASSFGGRRSGANVLTF	TGTGCCAGCAGCTTTGGCGGGCGCCGCTCTGGGGCCAACGTCCTGACTTTC
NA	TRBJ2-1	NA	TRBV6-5	CASSYSGGLGEQFF	TGTGCCAGCAGTTACTCGGGGGGTCTAGGCGAGCAGTTCTTC
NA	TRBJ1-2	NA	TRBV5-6	CASSLWQGGGYTF	TGTGCCAGCAGCTTATGGCAGGGAGGTGGCTACACCTTC
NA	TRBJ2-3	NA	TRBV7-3	CASSLLPRALTDTQYF	TGTGCCAGCAGCTTATTACCCAGGGCACTCACAGATACGCAGTATTTT